The sequence of this T cell receptor beta chain was determined in a study of T cells after somatic rescue of genetic block. The ends lost 9 bases at V and 8 bases at J; junction bases unmatched: 6. The CDR3 runs 13 residues. CDR1 and CDR2 from the germline V gene are LNHDA and SQIVND (reference sequence). Here immunoSEQ multiplex PCR was the method, and the copy in TCRdb shows in-frame clones only, minus some. The sample has around 70,000 clones; 85% to 95% are singletons. This TCR was recovered from a man in his forties. The sample comprised peripheral blood mononuclear cells (PBMCs). The V and J genes are TRBV19 and TRBJ2-6, with 8 nucleotides matching TRBD2. CDR3 sequence reads: CASRSGGSNVLTF. Written as DNA, the CDR3 is TGTGCCAGCAGATCGGGGGGGTCCAACGTCCTGACTTTC.